Presented here are 30 T cell receptor beta chains from one specimen sequenced in a study of shared clonotypes between healthy human individuals. Libraries were prepared by immunoSEQ multiplex PCR; TCRdb keeps only in-frame clonotypes and omits some of them. Altogether some 2,100,000 clones are present, roughly 91% being singletons, with the ten largest covering 1.5% to 2%. The naive CD8 population came from CD45RO-negative cells selected for CCR7, without terminally differentiated effector memory CD45RA+ cells. The sample was naive CD8+ T cells from PBMCs. The receptors originated from a young man in good health. Some clones in this sample may be carry-over from other donors' samples.

This clone was seen just once. The chain's CDR3 is CASSLLAGEGEQFF. The CDR3 coding sequence is TGTGCCAGCAGCTTATTAGCGGGAGAGGGTGAGCAGTTCTTC. The J gene is TRBJ2-1, the V gene TRBV7-2, with 9 bases identical to TRBD2. The germline V gene encodes CDR1 SGHTA and CDR2 FQGNSA. This CDR3 contains 14 residues. J gave up 9 bases and V 2 bases, and 5 bases lay outside the gene matches.

V is TRBV10-3 and J is TRBJ2-6; D assignment may be TRBD1 or TRBD2 (6 bases each). CDR3 size: 13 residues. Germline V CDR1 and CDR2: ENHRY, SYGVKD. The DNA of the CDR3 is TGTGCTGTTGGGGGGCCCGGGGCCAACGTCCTGACTTTC. Residues: CAVGGPGANVLTF.

A remark on this clone: This CDR3 is also generated by other DNA sequences in the sample. The chain joins TRBV27 to TRBJ2-3, with 9 bases that match TRBD2. V shed 2 bases and J 1 base; nucleotides not matched to a gene: 1. The germline CDR1 and CDR2 sequences are MNHEY and SMNVEV (reference sequence). The CDR3 is 15 amino acids. The CDR3 spells CASSLRTSGTDTQYF. The CDR3 DNA is TGTGCCAGCAGTTTAAGGACTAGCGGCACAGATACGCAGTATTTT.

The CDR3 here is CATSDRGDYGYTF. The CDR3 DNA is TGTGCCACCTCGGACAGGGGGGACTATGGCTACACCTTC. This chain connects TRBV4-2 to TRBJ1-2, with 10 bases identical to TRBD1. Germline trimming cut 10 bases from V and 3 bases from J; bases unmatched to any gene: 5. The germline CDR1 and CDR2 sequences are LGHNA and YNFKEQ. The CDR3 spans 13 residues.

The rearrangement joins TRBV6-5 to TRBJ2-3, with TRBD1 matching over 9 bases. Germline CDR1 reads MNHEY; CDR2 reads SVGAGI. This CDR3 region has 16 residues. Trimming at V came to 0 bases and at J to 2 bases, leaving 3 bases not matched to a gene. The CDR3 DNA follows: TGTGCCAGCAGTTACTCTGACAGGGGGGACACAGATACGCAGTATTTT. Its translation is CASSYSDRGDTDTQYF.

In its sample, this clone was seen once. The chain employs TRBV28 and TRBJ2-6; D may be TRBD1 (6 bases). Germline V gene sequence: CDR1 MDHEN, CDR2 SYDVKM. This CDR3 contains 18 residues. Trimming shortened V by 5 bases and J by 2 bases, and 19 bases separated the two germline ends. The DNA for the CDR3 is TGTGCCAGCAGTCCAACCCCCCACACAGGGCCTGGGGCCAACGTCCTGACTTTC. Translated, it gives CASSPTPHTGPGANVLTF.

The rearrangement joins TRBV7-9 to TRBJ2-5, with D possibly TRBD1 on 5 matching bases. Germline V gene data show CDR1 as SEHNR and CDR2 as FQNEAQ (reference sequence). The CDR3 is made up of 15 amino acids. The germline V and J ends were trimmed by 0 bases and 3 bases, with 11 bases remaining between them. The CDR3 sequence: CASSLAREVEETQYF. In DNA, the CDR3 is TGTGCCAGCAGCTTAGCCAGGGAAGTTGAAGAGACCCAGTACTTC.

The gene calls are TRBV7-3 and TRBJ2-1; D gene unclear. Germline CDR1 is SGHTA and CDR2 is FQGTGA. This CDR3 is 12 amino acids long. The V end lost 3 bases, the J end lost 8 bases, and 8 bases lay between the germline ends. CDR3 coding DNA: TGTGCCAGCAGCTTCCCGGGCCATGAGCAGTTCTTC. Translating it yields CASSFPGHEQFF.

The chain uses TRBV7-2 and TRBJ2-2, with D possibly TRBD1 on 6 matching bases. There are 15 residues in the CDR3. In germline, CDR1 is SGHTA, CDR2 FQGNSA. The V gene lost 8 bases and the J gene lost 5 bases, with 18 bases spanning the gap. The CDR3 loop is CASRWATGGTGELFF. CDR3 sequence (DNA): TGTGCCAGCCGTTGGGCGACAGGAGGTACCGGGGAGCTGTTTTTT.

The V and J genes are TRBV9 and TRBJ1-1, with TRBD1 matching over 10 bases. From germline, CDR1 is SGDLS and CDR2 YYNGEE. The CDR3 length is 15 residues. V was pared by 4 bases and J by 6 bases, with 9 bases of the junction left unmatched. The CDR3 loop reads CASSTRQGAPAEAFF. The CDR3 coding sequence is TGTGCCAGCAGCACCCGACAGGGGGCGCCGGCTGAAGCTTTCTTT.

The V gene is TRBV2, the J gene TRBJ1-1; D remains ambiguous. V lost 2 bases and J 4 bases, leaving 8 bases between the germline ends. This CDR3 is built from 13 residues. The germline CDR1 and CDR2 sequences are SNHLY and FYNNEI. This chain's CDR3 is CASSEMPGTEAFF. CDR3 DNA sequence: TGTGCCAGCAGTGAAATGCCTGGCACTGAAGCTTTCTTT. Using reference TRBV2 and TRBJ1-1 for the parts outside the CDR3, the full variable domain is EPEVTQTPSHQVTQMGQEVILRCVPISNHLYFYWYRQILGQKVEFLVSFYNNEISEKSEIFDDQFSVERPDGSNFTLKIRSTKLEDSAMYFCASSEMPGTEAFFGQGTRLTVV.

V usage is TRBV9 and J usage is TRBJ2-1; 10 bases line up with TRBD1. The germline gives CDR1 SGDLS, CDR2 YYNGEE. The CDR3 is 16 residues long. Trimming took 5 bases from V and 8 from J; bases not matched to a gene: 13. The CDR3 here is CASRLTGTGVEDEQFF. Here the CDR3 DNA reads TGTGCCAGCAGGCTTACCGGGACAGGGGTGGAAGATGAGCAGTTCTTC.

Turning to this clone: Different DNA sequences within this sample yield the same CDR3. The chain recombines TRBV6-1 with TRBJ2-7; the D is unclear. CDR3 length equals 14 residues. V was trimmed by 1 base and J by 0 bases, leaving 7 bases between them. Per the germline V gene, CDR1 is MNHNS and CDR2 is SASEGT. This chain's CDR3 is CASSEGVGSYEQYF. Here the CDR3 DNA reads TGTGCCAGCAGTGAAGGTGTCGGCTCCTACGAGCAGTACTTC.

The chain links TRBV7-9 to TRBJ1-2; TRBD1 is a possible D gene (5 bases). The CDR3 runs 14 residues. The V end lost 3 bases, the J end lost 4 bases, and 12 bases lay between the germline ends. CDR1 and CDR2 from the germline V gene are SEHNR and FQNEAQ (reference sequence). The CDR3 sequence is CASSLVGGLYGYTF. The CDR3 nucleotides are TGTGCCAGCAGCTTGGTGGGGGGTCTCTATGGCTACACCTTC.

In its sample, this clone was seen once. This chain connects TRBV7-8 to TRBJ2-7; 10 bases are shared with TRBD1. The CDR3 has 15 residues. The V and J ends lost 4 bases and 3 bases, in that order; junction bases with no gene match: 6. CDR1 is SGHVS and CDR2 is FQNEAQ in the germline V gene. CDR3 sequence reads: CASSWGQGQDYEQYF. The CDR3 DNA sequence: TGTGCCAGCAGCTGGGGACAGGGGCAGGACTACGAGCAGTACTTC. The full variable domain, in which reference TRBV7-8 and TRBJ2-7 provide the parts outside the CDR3, is GAGVSQSPRYKVAKRGQDVALRCDPISGHVSLFWYQQALGQGPEFLTYFQNEAQLDKSGLPSDRFFAERPEGSVSTLKIQRTQQEDSAVYLCASSWGQGQDYEQYFGPGTRLTVT.

The chain combines TRBV6-5 with TRBJ2-5, with 7 bases aligning to TRBD2. CDR3 size: 14 residues. Germline V gene lookup returns CDR1 MNHEY and CDR2 SVGAGI. J was trimmed by 5 bases and V by 6 bases; bases with no gene match: 9. The CDR3 DNA reads TGTGCCAGCAGCCCCGGGGGGACCGGTGAGACCCAGTACTTC. As protein: CASSPGGTGETQYF.

This rearrangement joins TRBV7-9 to TRBJ1-1; D is unclear. This CDR3 has 12 residues. Germline CDR1 is SEHNR and CDR2 is FQNEAQ (reference sequence). The ends were cut back, 9 bases at V and 2 bases at J, with 10 bases in the middle. The CDR3: CASLPSNTEAFF. The DNA for the CDR3 is TGTGCCAGTCTCCCGAGTAACACTGAAGCTTTCTTT.

The chain carries TRBV28 and TRBJ2-7; TRBD2 agrees at 14 bases. Germline CDR1 reads MDHEN; CDR2 reads SYDVKM. V dropped 4 bases and J dropped 1; count of bases not matched to a gene: 6. This CDR3 has 17 amino acids. The CDR3 spells CASSWGTSGSLSYEQYF. The CDR3 DNA reads as TGTGCCAGCAGTTGGGGGACTAGCGGGAGCCTGTCCTACGAGCAGTACTTC.

This chain joins TRBV10-3 and TRBJ1-5; no firm D call. CDR1 is ENHRY, CDR2 SYGVKD, per germline. This CDR3 contains 14 residues. V lost 1 base to trimming and J lost 7 bases, with 11 bases between them. CDR3 DNA sequence: TGTGCCATCAGTGAGTTGGGGTCGGGACAGCCCCAGCATTTT. Its translation: CAISELGSGQPQHF.

In DNA, the CDR3 is TGTGCCAGCAGCTTAGTACCGGGACTGCGGTTCTTC. The encoded protein is CASSLVPGLRFF. This chain connects TRBV11-2 to TRBJ2-1; possibly TRBD2 for D (6 bases). Deletions cut 1 base from V and 15 bases from J, with 13 bases between. The CDR3 has 12 amino acids. Germline V gene sequence: CDR1 SGHAT, CDR2 FQNNGV. Drawing the rest from reference TRBV11-2 and TRBJ2-1, the complete variable domain is EAGVAQSPRYKIIEKRQSVAFWCNPISGHATLYWYQQILGQGPKLLIQFQNNGVVDDSQLPKDRFSAERLKGVDSTLKIQPAKLEDSAVYLCASSLVPGLRFFGPGTRLTVL.

The rearrangement uses TRBV28 and TRBJ2-3; D may be TRBD2 (6 bases). The CDR3 spans 14 residues. The germline V gene encodes CDR1 MDHEN and CDR2 SYDVKM. V was trimmed by 5 bases and J by 5 bases, leaving 14 bases between them. The CDR3 protein is CASSIPGTLDTQYF. Written as DNA, the CDR3 is TGTGCCAGCAGTATACCCGGGACTCTAGATACGCAGTATTTT.

This chain uses TRBV9 with TRBJ2-7; 8 nucleotides align to TRBD2. V shed 3 bases and J 6 bases; nucleotides not matched to a gene: 14. This CDR3 has 16 amino acids. Germline assignment: CDR1 SGDLS and CDR2 YYNGEE. CDR3 nucleotide sequence: TGTGCCAGCAGCGCCGGAGCTAGCGGGTGGGTGGGCGAGCAGTACTTC. It specifies CASSAGASGWVGEQYF.

This chain connects TRBV4-3 to TRBJ1-3; D unclear. From germline, CDR1 is LGHNA and CDR2 YSLEER. V gave up 1 base and J gave up 2 bases, with 12 bases separating them. This CDR3 region has 16 residues. The CDR3 is CASSQGGTVTGNTIYF. DNA for the CDR3: TGCGCCAGCAGCCAAGGGGGAACGGTTACTGGAAACACCATATATTTT.

In regard to this clone: This may arise from a read error, as a much more abundant clone is one base away. Other DNA sequences from this sample encode an identical CDR3 as well. The CDR3 DNA reads TGTGCCAGCAGTTTTGGCAGGAACTACGAGCAGTACTTC. Translation gives CASSFGRNYEQYF. The J gene is TRBJ2-7, the V gene TRBV27; D remains unclear. The CDR3 runs to 13 residues. The germline CDR1 and CDR2 sequences are MNHEY and SMNVEV (reference sequence). Deletions cut 3 bases from V and 3 bases from J, with 9 bases between.

The gene calls are TRBV15 and TRBJ1-5; no reliable D call. V gave up 0 bases and J gave up 3 bases, with 15 bases separating them. This CDR3 has 17 amino acids. Germline V lookup: CDR1 LNHNV, CDR2 YYDKDF (reference sequence). This CDR3 reads CATSRDKEEAANQPQHF. The CDR3 DNA sequence: TGTGCCACCAGCAGAGATAAGGAGGAGGCAGCCAATCAGCCCCAGCATTTT.

V usage is TRBV29-1 and J usage is TRBJ1-1; D is unclear. V lost 4 bases, J lost 6 bases, and 12 bases lay in between. The germline V gene encodes CDR1 SQVTM and CDR2 ANQGSEA. This CDR3 region has 12 residues. The CDR3 region has the DNA TGCAGCGTTGTAAGAGGGTTTGCTGAAGCTTTCTTT. Protein: CSVVRGFAEAFF.

The chain has TRBV7-9 and TRBJ2-7; D possibly corresponds to TRBD1 (6 bases). The CDR3 totals 15 residues. The germline V and J ends were trimmed by 0 bases and 5 bases, with 14 bases remaining between them. The germline V gene has CDR1 SEHNR and CDR2 FQNEAQ (reference sequence). CDR3 coding DNA: TGTGCCAGCAGCTTAGCCCAGGGGTCGTTCCACGAGCAGTACTTC. Translated: CASSLAQGSFHEQYF.

V is TRBV7-9 and J is TRBJ2-7, with 10 bases identical to TRBD2. Germline values: CDR1 SEHNR, CDR2 FQNEAQ (reference sequence). This CDR3 has 15 amino acids. Trimming took 6 bases from V and 3 from J; bases not matched to a gene: 8. This CDR3 reads CASRAGTSAVYEQYF. CDR3 in DNA: TGTGCCAGCAGGGCCGGGACTAGCGCGGTCTACGAGCAGTACTTC.

Only one count was recorded for this clone. The J gene is TRBJ2-7, the V gene TRBV29-1; 7 bases match TRBD1. Germline CDR1 and CDR2: SQVTM and ANQGSEA. The CDR3 has 13 amino acids. The ends lost 6 bases at V and 2 bases at J; junction bases unmatched: 7. For the CDR3, the DNA is TGCAGCGTCCTGACCGGGACAGCCTACGAGCAGTACTTC. Translation gives CSVLTGTAYEQYF.

This rearrangement joins TRBV4-1 to TRBJ2-1; possibly TRBD2 for D (6 bases). The germline CDR1 and CDR2 sequences are MGHRA and YSYEKL. The V end lost 0 bases, the J end lost 2 bases, and 14 bases lay between the germline ends. This CDR3 has 17 residues. This CDR3 is CASSQDPPAGTYNEQFF. DNA of the CDR3: TGCGCCAGCAGCCAAGATCCACCAGCGGGTACCTACAATGAGCAGTTCTTC.